This entry describes one TCR beta chain. This entry belongs to a study of blood T cell repertoires in COVID-19. Background on the study: Sites in the United States, Italy and Spain provided acute and convalescent COVID-19 samples. PBMCs, B-cell-depleted T cells, or T cells provided the cDNA or gDNA that made up the material.

Original handling: Researchers report that nucleated cell counts were estimated from reference gene primer amplification. Here immunoSEQ multiplex PCR was the method, and the copy in TCRdb shows in-frame clones only, minus some. Clonal size and the V and J genes are those of that table, whereas D and trimming came from the DNA. The sample carries over 300,000 clones, more than 80% recorded once. Trimming pared 5 bases from V and 4 bases from J, leaving 20 bases between. The CDR3 has 16 residues. The germline CDR1 and CDR2 sequences are SEHNR and FQNEAQ (reference sequence). The receptor's source is a man between 18 and 29 years old who had recovered from COVID-19. The sample taken for sequencing was peripheral blood. This chain joins TRBV7-9 and TRBJ1-1, with D possibly TRBD1 on 6 matching bases. The CDR3 DNA sequence: TGTGCCAGCAGCCCGCCGAAGACAGGTGGGGTCACTGAAGCTTTCTTT. It encodes CASSPPKTGGVTEAFF.